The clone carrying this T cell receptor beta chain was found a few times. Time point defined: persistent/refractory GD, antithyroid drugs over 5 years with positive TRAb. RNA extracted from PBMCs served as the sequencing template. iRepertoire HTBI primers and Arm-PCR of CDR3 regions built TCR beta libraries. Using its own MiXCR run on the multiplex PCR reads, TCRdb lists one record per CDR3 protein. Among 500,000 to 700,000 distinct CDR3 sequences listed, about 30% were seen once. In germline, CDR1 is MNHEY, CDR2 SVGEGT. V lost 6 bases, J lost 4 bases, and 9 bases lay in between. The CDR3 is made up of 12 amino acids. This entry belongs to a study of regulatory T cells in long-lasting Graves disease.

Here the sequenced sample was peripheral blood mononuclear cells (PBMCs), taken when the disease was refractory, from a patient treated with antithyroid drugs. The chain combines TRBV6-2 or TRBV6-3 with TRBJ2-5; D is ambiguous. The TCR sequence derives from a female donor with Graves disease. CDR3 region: CASSNSRETQYF. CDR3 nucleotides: TGTGCCAGCAGCAATAGCAGAGAGACCCAGTACTTC.